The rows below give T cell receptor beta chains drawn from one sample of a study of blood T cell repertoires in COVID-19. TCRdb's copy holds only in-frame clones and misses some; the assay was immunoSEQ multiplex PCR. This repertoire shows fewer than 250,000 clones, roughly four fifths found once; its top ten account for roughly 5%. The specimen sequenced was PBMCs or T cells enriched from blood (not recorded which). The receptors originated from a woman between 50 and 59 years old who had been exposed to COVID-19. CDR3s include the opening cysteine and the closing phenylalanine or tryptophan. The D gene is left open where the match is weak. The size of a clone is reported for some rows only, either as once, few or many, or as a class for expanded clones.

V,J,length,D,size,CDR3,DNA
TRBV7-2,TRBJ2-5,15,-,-,CASSLIQGSLETQYF,TGTGCCAGCAGCTTAATTCAGGGAAGTCTAGAGACCCAGTACTTC
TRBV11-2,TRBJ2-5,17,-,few,CASSPGLLLKDQETQYF,TGTGCCAGCAGCCCGGGACTCCTCCTAAAGGATCAAGAGACCCAGTACTTC
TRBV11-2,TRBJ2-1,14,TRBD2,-,CASSPTSGVGEQFF,TGTGCCAGCAGCCCGACTAGCGGCGTCGGGGAGCAGTTCTTC
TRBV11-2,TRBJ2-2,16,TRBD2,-,CASSSLAGRDTGELFF,TGTGCCAGCAGCTCCCTAGCGGGGCGGGACACCGGGGAGCTGTTTTTT
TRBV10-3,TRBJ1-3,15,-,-,CAISESQAVGNTIYF,TGTGCCATCAGTGAGTCCCAGGCAGTTGGAAACACCATATATTTT
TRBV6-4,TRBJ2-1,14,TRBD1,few,CASSGEQGADEQFF,TGTGCCAGCAGTGGGGAACAGGGGGCAGATGAGCAGTTCTTC
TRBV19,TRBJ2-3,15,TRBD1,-,CASSISRGQTDTQYF,TGTGCCAGTAGTATTTCCAGGGGGCAAACAGATACGCAGTATTTT
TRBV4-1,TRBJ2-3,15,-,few,CASSQDGTQEDTQYF,TGCGCCAGCAGCCAAGATGGGACTCAGGAAGATACGCAGTATTTT
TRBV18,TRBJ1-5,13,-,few,CASSPFGNQPQHF,TGTGCCAGCTCACCCTTCGGCAATCAGCCCCAGCATTTT
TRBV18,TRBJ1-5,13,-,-,CASSPDYGQPQHF,TGTGCCAGCTCACCCGACTATGGTCAGCCCCAGCATTTT
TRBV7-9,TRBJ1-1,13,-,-,CASSPPGDTEAFF,TGTGCCAGCAGCCCACCCGGAGACACTGAAGCTTTCTTT
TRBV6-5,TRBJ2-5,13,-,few,CASKDTASGTQYF,TGTGCCAGTAAAGACACTGCCTCAGGGACCCAGTACTTC
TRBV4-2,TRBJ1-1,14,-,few,CASSQGGVNTEAFF,TGTGCCAGCAGCCAGGGAGGTGTGAACACTGAAGCTTTCTTT
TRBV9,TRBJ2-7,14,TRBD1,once,CASSGRDRTYEQYF,TGTGCCAGCAGCGGCCGGGACAGGACCTACGAGCAGTACTTC
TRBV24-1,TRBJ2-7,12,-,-,CATSGAGVEQYF,TGTGCCACCAGCGGTGCAGGGGTCGAGCAGTACTTC
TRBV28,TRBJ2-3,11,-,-,CASSGRDTQYF,TGTGCCAGCAGCGGGAGAGATACGCAGTATTTT
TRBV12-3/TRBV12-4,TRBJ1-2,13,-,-,CASSQGYRFGYTF,TGTGCCAGCAGTCAGGGCTACAGGTTTGGCTACACCTTC
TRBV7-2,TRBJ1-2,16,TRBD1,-,CASSTRPGQASYGYTF,TGTGCCAGCAGCACCCGACCGGGACAGGCTTCCTATGGCTACACCTTC
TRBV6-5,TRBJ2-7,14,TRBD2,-,CASNMDGGGYEQYF,TGTGCCAGCAATATGGACGGGGGGGGCTACGAGCAGTACTTC
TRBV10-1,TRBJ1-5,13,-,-,CASSMDGRQPQHF,TGCGCCAGCAGTATGGACGGGAGACAGCCCCAGCATTTT
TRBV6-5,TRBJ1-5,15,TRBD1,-,CASEQGAGGGQPQHF,TGTGCCAGCGAACAAGGGGCAGGGGGTGGACAGCCCCAGCATTTT
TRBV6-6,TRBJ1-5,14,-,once,CASDSGTTNQPQHF,TGTGCCAGCGATTCGGGGACTACTAATCAGCCCCAGCATTTT
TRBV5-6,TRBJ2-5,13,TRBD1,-,CASSFGQGETQYF,TGTGCCAGCAGCTTCGGACAGGGGGAGACCCAGTACTTC